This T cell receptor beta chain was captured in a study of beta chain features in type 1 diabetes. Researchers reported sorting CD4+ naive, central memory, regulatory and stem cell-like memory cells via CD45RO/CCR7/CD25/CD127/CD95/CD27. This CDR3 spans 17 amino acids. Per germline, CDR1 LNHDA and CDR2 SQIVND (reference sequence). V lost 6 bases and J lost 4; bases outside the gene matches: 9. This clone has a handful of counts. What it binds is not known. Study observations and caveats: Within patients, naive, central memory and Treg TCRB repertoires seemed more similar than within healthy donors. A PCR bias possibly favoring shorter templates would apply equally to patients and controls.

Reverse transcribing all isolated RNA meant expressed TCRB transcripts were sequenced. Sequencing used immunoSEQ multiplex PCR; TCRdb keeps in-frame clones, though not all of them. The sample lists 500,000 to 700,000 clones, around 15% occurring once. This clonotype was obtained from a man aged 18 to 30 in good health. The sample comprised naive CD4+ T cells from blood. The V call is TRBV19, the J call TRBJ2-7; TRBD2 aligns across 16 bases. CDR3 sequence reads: CASSPGLAGGPWYEQYF. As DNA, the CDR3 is TGTGCCAGTAGCCCGGGACTAGCGGGAGGGCCCTGGTACGAGCAGTACTTC.